The 10 T cell receptor beta chains below were found in one sample sequenced in a study of identifying expanded T cells in peripheral blood (dated by TCRdb to the late 2010s). To prepare the library, the immunoSEQ multiplex PCR assay was applied. This is the immuneACCESS table as TCRdb keeps it, with only in-frame sequences that have V and J called. A part of the clones is gone; compared with another copy, unresolved V genes explain less than half, and the rest is unexplained. The sample has more than 55,000 clones on record, around 87% of them singletons. Approximately 4.5% of the sample goes to the ten largest clones. Sequencing was performed on blood. These TCRs come from a person between 18 and 75 years old in good health.

The rearrangement links TRBV6-6 to TRBJ2-5; D gene ambiguous. The CDR3 consists of 14 residues. V shed 0 bases and J shed 4 bases, with 9 bases lying between them. In germline, CDR1 is MNHNY, CDR2 SVGAGI (reference sequence). CDR3 residues: CASSYSMAGETQYF. The CDR3 DNA is TGTGCCAGCAGTTACTCGATGGCCGGAGAGACCCAGTACTTC.

This rearrangement joins TRBV6-6 to TRBJ2-1, with 7 bases identical to TRBD2. Germline V gene data show CDR1 as MNHNY and CDR2 as SVGAGI (reference sequence). Trimming removed 6 bases from V and 4 bases from J; junction bases left unmatched: 6. The CDR3 covers 14 residues. CDR3 in DNA: TGTGCCAGCAGCACTAGCGCGGAGTACAATGAGCAGTTCTTC. Translation gives CASSTSAEYNEQFF.

The rearrangement links TRBV6-1 to TRBJ1-1, with TRBD1 as a possible D gene (5 bases). This CDR3 is built from 13 residues. V was trimmed by 4 bases and J by 4 bases, leaving 10 bases between them. CDR1 and CDR2 (germline): MNHNS, SASEGT. The CDR3 region is CASSVGVLTEAFF. The DNA for the CDR3 is TGTGCCAGCAGTGTAGGGGTACTCACTGAAGCTTTCTTT.

The J gene is TRBJ1-5, the V gene TRBV18, with 8 bases aligning to TRBD1. CDR3 length: 16 residues. The germline gives CDR1 KGHSH, CDR2 LQKENI. After removal of 1 base from V and 4 bases from J, the junction contained 6 bases not matched to a gene. CDR3: CASSPRDRGGNQPQHF. For the CDR3, the DNA is TGTGCCAGCTCACCACGAGACAGGGGAGGGAATCAGCCCCAGCATTTT. Drawing the rest from reference TRBV18 and TRBJ1-5, the complete variable domain is NAGVMQNPRHLVRRRGQEARLRCSPMKGHSHVYWYRQLPEEGLKFMVYLQKENIIDESGMPKERFSAEFPKEGPSILRIQQVVRGDSAAYFCASSPRDRGGNQPQHFGDGTRLSIL.

This clone was observed a few times. The gene calls are TRBV6-1 and TRBJ2-2; D remains ambiguous. There are 11 residues in the CDR3. The V end lost 6 bases, the J end lost 5 bases, and 4 bases lay between the germline ends. The germline CDR1 and CDR2 sequences are MNHNS and SASEGT. The CDR3 region has the DNA TGTGCCAGCAGGCGGACCGGGGAGCTGTTTTTT. It specifies CASRRTGELFF.

The chain couples TRBV4-1 to TRBJ2-2; D uncertain. CDR1 MGHRA and CDR2 YSYEKL come from the germline V gene. V was trimmed by 2 bases and J by 0 bases, leaving 10 bases between them. The CDR3 runs to 16 residues. The CDR3 nucleotides read TGCGCCAGCAGCCAAAAAGGGCTAGCGAACACCGGGGAGCTGTTTTTT. Its translation: CASSQKGLANTGELFF.

The chain links TRBV6-6 to TRBJ2-2; tentatively, D is TRBD2 (6 bases). With 8 bases removed from V and 3 bases from J, the gap between germline ends came to 10 bases. This CDR3 contains 13 residues. Germline lookup yields CDR1 MNHNY and CDR2 SVGAGI (reference sequence). Written as DNA, the CDR3 is TGTGCCAGCTGGAGGGATGACACCGGGGAGCTGTTTTTT. Amino acid sequence: CASWRDDTGELFF.

The chain uses TRBV27 and TRBJ2-7; D gene unclear. Germline V gives CDR1 MNHEY, CDR2 SMNVEV (reference sequence). CDR3 length: 13 residues. Trimming left V 6 bases short and J 5 bases short, with 14 bases between. The CDR3 here is CASSPQQNHEQYF. The CDR3 bases are TGTGCCAGCAGCCCCCAACAAAACCACGAGCAGTACTTC.

CDR3 amino acids: CASSDTDGTAGELFF. CDR3 in DNA: TGTGCCAGCAGTGACACAGACGGGACGGCCGGGGAGCTGTTTTTT. The rearrangement uses TRBV6-4 and TRBJ2-2, with D perhaps being TRBD1 or TRBD2 (5 bases each). The CDR3 covers 15 residues. Trimming left V 2 bases short and J 6 bases short, with 13 bases between. Germline values: CDR1 MRHNA, CDR2 SNTAGT.

V and J are TRBV2 and TRBJ1-1; no firm D call. Trimming cost V 5 bases and J 3 bases, with 16 bases left between them. The CDR3 loop spans 15 amino acids. The germline CDR1 and CDR2 sequences are SNHLY and FYNNEI. CDR3 DNA sequence: TGTGCCAGCAGTACGGACGGATTATCGGACACTGAAGCTTTCTTT. Residues: CASSTDGLSDTEAFF.